This entry describes one T cell receptor (beta chain). This clone was observed once. Its cognate antigen has yet to be identified. The sample holds no much larger clone one base away, and base qualities are not on file. TCRbeta CDR3 regions were amplified from genomic DNA using the immunoSEQ Assay, a bias-controlled multiplex PCR. Concerning the study's data processing: The number of nucleated cells in each sample was estimated from the amplification of reference gene primers within the assay. To quantify the absolute abundance of each unique TCRbeta CDR3 rearrangement, sequence reads were collapsed and filtered. For each sample, productive Simpson clonality was calculated by taking the square root of Simpson's diversity index across productive rearrangements. The table was pulled from immuneACCESS by TCRdb, which kept in-frame rearrangements only. Such tables lose some clones; where checked, under half of the loss comes from unresolved V genes, and the rest has no known cause. That table gives V, J and clone size, and the DNA gave D and trimming. This sample has roughly 92,000 clones in its table, and about 89% of those were observed once. Approximately 10% of the sample is in the top ten clones.

The data are from a study of blood T cell repertoires in COVID-19 (dated by TCRdb to between 2020 and 2021). In the study overall: Samples from collaborators originated in the United States, Italy and Spain and spanned both the acute and convalescent phases of COVID-19. Where HLA class I and class II types were available, the types were taken from metadata supplied by the sample provider, not from assay-based typing. The repertoires were released in a freely available public database meant as a resource for research on the immune response to SARS-CoV-2. Subjects who had been exposed to COVID-19, were actively infected with it, or had recovered from it provided the deeply sampled blood TCRbeta repertoires that made up the dataset. A de-identified subject ID, COVID-19 status, age in years and sex were almost always included in the sample metadata. The material from the prospective study consisted of cDNA or gDNA derived from T cells, B-cell-depleted T cells, or PBMCs. Samples came from the ongoing ImmuneRACE study (first 160 participants) plus 1,254 subjects from 6 global collaborators.

Study-level results and caveats: The amount of clinical and demographic metadata varied by source and participant and was provided uncurated.

Each collaborating institution followed its own protocols to collect whole blood in K2EDTA tubes. Collaborator samples were shipped for TCRbeta analysis as frozen whole blood, isolated PBMCs, or DNA extracted from either sample type. The germline V gene sets CDR1 to ENHRY and CDR2 to SYGVKD. Clipping removes 6 bases from V and 6 bases from J, with 5 as the unmatched junction base count. Including the terminal cysteine and phenylalanine, the CDR3 comprises 15 residues. Of all the DNA, just the CDR3 is kept, 45 bases in frame from base 1. The receptor comes from a man between 50 and 59 years old with acute or convalescent COVID-19. The sequence joins TRBV10-3 to TRBJ1-6; 10 bases in between match TRBD1. Material for sequencing was peripheral blood. The DNA sequence follows: TGTGCCATCAGACTAAGGACAGGGGGTAATTCACCCCTCCACTTT. Translated, this is CAIRLRTGGNSPLHF.